What follows are 3 T cell receptor beta chains derived from one specimen sequenced in a study of T cells after yellow fever vaccination. MiXCR was run by TCRdb on the 5' RACE reads, yielding one entry per CDR3 protein. This sample has 400,000 to 450,000 distinct CDR3 sequences, with around 20% found just once. The sequenced sample was PBMCs, obtained before the yellow fever booster vaccination. The receptors come from a man younger than 30 who received the YFV17D yellow fever vaccine.

The sample holds a few counts of this clonotype. The V and J genes are TRBV11-2 and TRBJ1-1, with a tentative D call TRBD1 (6 bases). V lost 7 bases to trimming and J lost 5 bases, with 20 bases between them. The CDR3 loop spans 15 amino acids. Germline V gives CDR1 SGHAT, CDR2 FQNNGV. CDR3 sequence (DNA): TGTGCCAGCACCAAAAGGGGGGGGGTTTGGACTGAAGCTTTCTTT. Translated: CASTKRGGVWTEAFF.

This clonotype appeared a few times. The chain carries TRBV3-1 and TRBJ2-1, with a possible D match to TRBD1 (6 bases). Germline V gene data show CDR1 as LGHDT and CDR2 as YNNKEL (reference sequence). Trimming shortened V by 1 base and J by 9 bases, and 16 bases separated the two germline ends. There are 15 residues in the CDR3. CDR3 sequence (DNA): TGTGCCAGCAGCCAAGGGCAGGGGCGCTGGGGTGAGCAGTTCTTC. It translates to CASSQGQGRWGEQFF.

There are a few counts of this clonotype. The chain couples TRBV20-1 to TRBJ2-7; D tentatively fits TRBD1 or TRBD2 (5 bases each). This CDR3 comprises 13 residues. V dropped 3 bases and J dropped 3 bases, with 12 bases sitting between them. Germline CDR1 DFQATT, CDR2 SNEGSKA (reference sequence). CDR3 bases: TGCAGTGCTAGTTCGGGGCGGAGCTACGAGCAGTACTTC. This sequence encodes CSASSGRSYEQYF.